The rows below give T cell receptor beta chains drawn from one sample of a study of cytomegalovirus exposure and HLA in healthy donors. The table came from immunoSEQ multiplex PCR; TCRdb's copy has only in-frame clones and leaves some out. The sample lists around 180,000 clones; about 90% were seen once. Sequenced material: PBMCs. These receptors all stem from a girl less than two years old in good health and CMV-seronegative. Both conserved end residues are part of each CDR3. A D gene is named only where the DNA matches it firmly. The size entry is marked missing in some rows and otherwise reads once, few, many or a size class.

clone_size	j_call	v_call	cdr3_length	d_call	cdr3_nt	cdr3_aa
.	TRBJ2-1	TRBV7-2	15	TRBD2	TGTGCCAGCAGCCCCTTTGGACTAGCGTTGAATGAGCAGTTCTTC	CASSPFGLALNEQFF
.	TRBJ1-5	TRBV2	14	TRBD1	TGTGCCAGCAGCAGGACAGGGGTCAATCAGCCCCAGCATTTT	CASSRTGVNQPQHF
.	TRBJ1-2	TRBV28	20	TRBD1	TGTGCCAGCAGTTTGCCCACCTTACAGGGGGCGGGAACAGCTAACTATGGCTACACCTTC	CASSLPTLQGAGTANYGYTF
.	TRBJ2-7	TRBV30	15	TRBD2	TGTGCCTGGAGTGTACAGCGGGACGGTTCCTACGAGCAGTACTTC	CAWSVQRDGSYEQYF
.	TRBJ2-1	TRBV7-3	15	.	TGTGCCAGCAGCCCCAGGGGAGACGCCTACAATGAGCAGTTCTTC	CASSPRGDAYNEQFF
few	TRBJ2-3	TRBV7-2	15	TRBD2	TGTGCCACCTTTAGCGGGAGCGTTAGCACAGATACGCAGTATTTT	CATFSGSVSTDTQYF
.	TRBJ2-7	TRBV7-9	15	TRBD1	TGTGCCAGCAGCGCGGGACAGGGGGGATCCTACGAGCAGTACTTC	CASSAGQGGSYEQYF
.	TRBJ2-1	TRBV7-6	15	TRBD2	TGTGCCAGCAGCCCTAGCGGGTCCTCCTACAATGAGCAGTTCTTC	CASSPSGSSYNEQFF
.	TRBJ1-1	TRBV16	15	.	TGTGCCAGCAGCCAACTACAGGGAAATTTACTCGGAGCTTTCTTT	CASSQLQGNLLGAFF
.	TRBJ2-5	TRBV5-4	14	TRBD2	TGTGCCAGCAGCTGGTTAGCGGGAGGGGAGACCCAGTACTTC	CASSWLAGGETQYF
.	TRBJ2-5	TRBV10-2	15	TRBD2	TGCGCCAGCAGACCCATAGCGGGAGGAGGAGAGACCCAGTACTTC	CASRPIAGGGETQYF
.	TRBJ2-7	TRBV30	14	.	TGTGCCTGGAGGCAGCAGGGGAGCTCCTACGAGCAGTACTTC	CAWRQQGSSYEQYF
.	TRBJ1-2	TRBV7-9	16	.	TGTTCCAGCAGCTTAGATTGGGCAGCGGGGGCCTATGGCTACACCTTC	CSSSLDWAAGAYGYTF
once	TRBJ2-7	TRBV20-1	11	.	TGCAGTGCTAGCCGGGGCTACGAGCAGTACTTC	CSASRGYEQYF
few	TRBJ2-2	TRBV5-4	17	TRBD2	TGTGCCAGCAGCTTGGGGCTAGCGGGAGTGAACACCGGGGAGCTGTTTTTT	CASSLGLAGVNTGELFF
.	TRBJ2-7	TRBV6-1	11	.	TGTGCCAGCAGTCTCTACTACGAGCAGTACTTC	CASSLYYEQYF
.	TRBJ2-3	TRBV6-1	14	TRBD2	TGTGCCAGCGGGCTGCGGGGGGGCGAAGATACGCAGTATTTT	CASGLRGGEDTQYF
.	TRBJ2-6	TRBV6-1	17	.	TGTGCCAGCAGTGAAACTATCGACAGCTCTGGGGCCAACGTCCTGACTTTC	CASSETIDSSGANVLTF
.	TRBJ1-2	TRBV7-9	16	TRBD1	TGTGCCAGCAGCTGGGGGCCTCCGGGACAGGGCGTTGGCTACACCTTC	CASSWGPPGQGVGYTF
.	TRBJ2-3	TRBV21-1	16	.	TGTGCCAGCAGCAAAGTTGATAGCGAGGGTACAGATACGCAGTATTTT	CASSKVDSEGTDTQYF
.	TRBJ2-2	TRBV9	15	.	TGTGCCAGCAGCGTAGGTGGCGGGAACACCGGGGAGCTGTTTTTT	CASSVGGGNTGELFF
.	TRBJ2-5	TRBV7-9	15	.	TGTGCCAGCAGCGCCGGCGGGGCTAGCCGAGAGACCCAGTACTTC	CASSAGGASRETQYF
.	TRBJ2-1	TRBV7-9	16	.	TGTGCCAGCAGCTTAGACCCTTCTAGCTCCTACAATGAGCAGTTCTTC	CASSLDPSSSYNEQFF
.	TRBJ2-1	TRBV11-2	14	TRBD1	TGTGCCAGCAGCAAAGTACAGGGGAAAGGTGAGCAGTTCTTC	CASSKVQGKGEQFF
.	TRBJ2-2	TRBV9	16	TRBD1	TGTGCCAGCAGCGCCCGGGACAGGGGATCTGGCGGGGAGCTGTTTTTT	CASSARDRGSGGELFF
few	TRBJ1-1	TRBV7-9	15	.	TGTGCCAGCAGCTTAGGAGGCGGGGGTTCCCCTGAAGCTTTCTTT	CASSLGGGGSPEAFF
.	TRBJ2-1	TRBV6-5	13	.	TGTGCCAGCAGGGGGGCACTTTCAGATGAGCAGTTCTTC	CASRGALSDEQFF
.	TRBJ2-3	TRBV7-8	13	.	TGTGCCAGCAGCCCCGACGAGGGAGATACGCAGTATTTT	CASSPDEGDTQYF
.	TRBJ2-1	TRBV6-5	15	TRBD1	TGTGCCAGCAGCTGGGACAGGTTTAATTACAATGAGCAGTTCTTC	CASSWDRFNYNEQFF
.	TRBJ1-5	TRBV6-1	15	TRBD1	TGTGCCAGCAAGGGACAGATCTTTGGCAATCAGCCCCAGCATTTT	CASKGQIFGNQPQHF
.	TRBJ2-7	TRBV2	14	TRBD1	TGTGCCAGCAGTGGGCGGACAGGGGCATACGAGCAGTACTTC	CASSGRTGAYEQYF
.	TRBJ1-1	TRBV10-3	14	TRBD1	TGTGCCATCAGTGATCGGGACAGGGACACTGAAGCTTTCTTT	CAISDRDRDTEAFF
.	TRBJ1-2	TRBV9	15	.	TGTGCCAGCAGCCCCCAGGGAGGGGGGGGGTATGGCTACACCTTC	CASSPQGGGGYGYTF
.	TRBJ1-5	TRBV18	17	TRBD1	TGTGCCAGCTCACCAAGACAGGGGACGATTGGCAATCAGCCCCAGCATTTT	CASSPRQGTIGNQPQHF
.	TRBJ2-7	TRBV18	17	.	TGTGCCAGCTCACTAAACCTTAATAGCGGCAGCTCCTACGAGCAGTACTTC	CASSLNLNSGSSYEQYF
.	TRBJ1-1	TRBV28	14	.	TGTGCCAGCAGTCGACCGGGAGGTGTGGGGAAAGCTTTCTTT	CASSRPGGVGKAFF
.	TRBJ2-5	TRBV20-1	11	.	TGCAGTGCTTGGCGGGGTGAGACCCAGTACTTC	CSAWRGETQYF
.	TRBJ2-5	TRBV5-1	15	.	TGCGCCAGCAGGTCAAGGACGACAGACCAAGAGACCCAGTACTTC	CASRSRTTDQETQYF
.	TRBJ2-2	TRBV30	12	.	TGTGCCTGGAGGCGGTGGCCCGGGGAGCTGTTTTTT	CAWRRWPGELFF
.	TRBJ2-3	TRBV5-1	20	TRBD2	TGCGCCAGCAGCGCACCCGGGACTAGCGGGGGGGCGGGGAGCACAGATACGCAGTATTTT	CASSAPGTSGGAGSTDTQYF
.	TRBJ2-3	TRBV11-2	14	TRBD2	TGTGCCAGCAGCTTAGCGGGAGGGTGGTCCCCGCAGTATTTT	CASSLAGGWSPQYF
.	TRBJ2-7	TRBV4-3	15	.	TGCGCCAGCAGCCAAGATCGGAACAGGCCATACGAGCAGTACTTC	CASSQDRNRPYEQYF
.	TRBJ2-1	TRBV19	15	TRBD2	TGTGCCAGTTCCCCGACGACTAGCGGGAGACATGAGCAGTTCTTC	CASSPTTSGRHEQFF
.	TRBJ2-7	TRBV4-1	13	.	TGCGCCAGCAGCGGCGGGGGCAACTACGAGCAGTACTTC	CASSGGGNYEQYF
.	TRBJ2-1	TRBV19	15	TRBD2	TGTGCCAGTAAGACTAGCGGGAGGTCTTTCAATGAGCAGTTCTTC	CASKTSGRSFNEQFF
.	TRBJ2-5	TRBV7-3	13	TRBD1	TGTGCCAGCAGCTTCGACAGGGAAGAGACCCAGTACTTC	CASSFDREETQYF
.	TRBJ2-3	TRBV6-1	15	TRBD2	TGTGCCAGCGAACCTATAGCGGGAGGGACAGATACGCAGTATTTT	CASEPIAGGTDTQYF
.	TRBJ2-7	TRBV2	14	.	TGTGCCAGCAGGACGGACAGTGTAACCTACGAGCAGTACTTC	CASRTDSVTYEQYF
.	TRBJ1-2	TRBV4-1	14	.	TGCGCCAGCAGCCACCCTGGGGACTACTATGGCTACACCTTC	CASSHPGDYYGYTF